The present T cell receptor beta chain was sequenced within a study of blood T cell repertoires in COVID-19. Cohort placement rested on clinical history that participants reported themselves. Sequencing used immunoSEQ multiplex PCR; TCRdb keeps in-frame clones, though not all of them. Of 310,000 or so clones listed, roughly 89% were seen once; the top ten hold over 6%. This receptor was identified in a woman in her thirties or forties who had recovered from COVID-19. The sequencing sample was made of PBMCs or T cells enriched from blood (not recorded which).

The DNA of the CDR3 is TGTGCCATCAGTTCCCTCGGGGGTAACAACTATGGCTACACCTTC. Translating it yields CAISSLGGNNYGYTF. This chain joins TRBV10-3 and TRBJ1-2; maybe TRBD1 (5 bases). The CDR3 has 15 amino acids. Germline CDR1 and CDR2: ENHRY and SYGVKD. V gave up 5 bases and J gave up 2 bases, with 15 bases separating them.